Each of the 28 T cell receptor beta chains below was sequenced from the same sample in a study of OX40 agonist ivuxolimab in advanced cancers. Produced via immunoSEQ multiplex PCR; TCRdb's table is partial and in-frame only. The sample holds tens of thousands of clones; 85% to 90% are singletons and the top ten take roughly 0.99%. The specimen was CD4+ or CD8+ T cells sorted from blood, collected in a trial of the OX40 agonist ivuxolimab. The receptor set was obtained from an adult with an advanced solid tumor such as melanoma, head and neck, liver or kidney cancer.

The sample holds a few counts of this clone. This chain joins TRBV2 and TRBJ1-5, with 10 bases that match TRBD1. The germline gives CDR1 SNHLY, CDR2 FYNNEI. There are 17 residues in the CDR3. The trim removed 5 bases at V and 2 bases at J, leaving 9 bases unmatched. In nucleotides, the CDR3 is TGTGCCAGCAGTCAAGGAGGGACAGGGGAAGGCAATCAGCCCCAGCATTTT. Amino acids: CASSQGGTGEGNQPQHF.

The chain is built from TRBV4-1 and TRBJ2-1; 8 bases map to TRBD1. The CDR3 is made up of 16 amino acids. CDR1 and CDR2 from the germline V gene are MGHRA and YSYEKL. The trim removed 2 bases at V and 3 bases at J, leaving 6 bases unmatched. CDR3 residues: CASSQSRTGLYNEQFF. In DNA form, the CDR3 reads TGCGCCAGCAGCCAATCCCGGACAGGGCTCTACAATGAGCAGTTCTTC.

The rearrangement links TRBV4-3 to TRBJ1-1, with 10 positions matching TRBD1. J lost 3 bases, V lost 1 base, and 2 bases had no gene match. The germline CDR1 and CDR2 sequences are LGHNA and YSLEER. The CDR3 has 15 amino acids. The DNA for the CDR3 is TGCGCCAGCAGCCAAGCCGGGACAGGGGACACTGAAGCTTTCTTT. Translated, it gives CASSQAGTGDTEAFF.

The V and J genes are TRBV5-1 and TRBJ2-5, with no clear D. V was pared by 2 bases and J by 5 bases, with 13 bases between. The V gene's germline CDR1 is SGHRS and CDR2 YFSETQ. The CDR3 consists of 14 residues. The CDR3 bases are TGCGCCAGCAGCTTCGGTAGAAGTGAGGAGACCCAGTACTTC. This translates into CASSFGRSEETQYF. The full variable domain, completed using reference TRBV5-1 and TRBJ2-5, is KAGVTQTPRYLIKTRGQQVTLSCSPISGHRSVSWYQQTPGQGLQFLFEYFSETQRNKGNFPGRFSGRQFSNSRSEMNVSTLELGDSALYLCASSFGRSEETQYFGPGTRLLVL.

The chain carries TRBV19 and TRBJ1-1, with D unresolved. CDR1 and CDR2 (germline): LNHDA, SQIVND (reference sequence). This CDR3 has 15 amino acids. The V gene lost 8 bases and the J gene lost 0 bases, with 16 bases spanning the gap. This CDR3 reads CASSTRGSMNTEAFF. CDR3 DNA: TGTGCCAGTTCAACCCGAGGGTCTATGAACACTGAAGCTTTCTTT.

V usage is TRBV9 and J usage is TRBJ2-7; D is perhaps TRBD2 (6 bases). CDR1 is SGDLS and CDR2 is YYNGEE in the germline V gene. Trimming stripped 4 bases from V and 3 bases from J, with 14 bases between. This CDR3 has 14 amino acids. The CDR3 bases are TGTGCCAGCAGCAAGGGACTGCCGAACTACGAGCAGTACTTC. This encodes CASSKGLPNYEQYF.

This clone was detected once. V and J are TRBV10-3 and TRBJ1-1; 9 nucleotides match TRBD1. Germline V gene lookup returns CDR1 ENHRY and CDR2 SYGVKD. The junction had 8 bases not matched to a gene; V was cut back by 4 bases and J by 5 bases. CDR3 length equals 15 residues. The CDR3 loop reads CAISGEGQGRTEAFF. The CDR3 coding sequence is TGTGCCATCAGTGGGGAAGGACAGGGGCGGACTGAAGCTTTCTTT.

The chain joins TRBV5-1 to TRBJ2-5; no reliable D call. From germline, CDR1 is SGHRS and CDR2 YFSETQ. CDR3 length: 12 residues. Trimming took off 1 base at V and 2 bases at J, with 3 bases between the two ends. The CDR3 loop is CASSLPQETQYF. DNA of the CDR3: TGCGCCAGCAGCTTGCCGCAAGAGACCCAGTACTTC.

The chain has TRBV19 and TRBJ2-3; D is uncertain. The CDR3 length is 15 residues. Per the germline V gene, CDR1 is LNHDA and CDR2 is SQIVND (reference sequence). V gave up 6 bases and J gave up 2 bases, with 15 bases separating them. DNA of the CDR3: TGTGCCAGTAGAACGGGCCTCCTTTCCACAGATACGCAGTATTTT. Protein: CASRTGLLSTDTQYF.

The J gene is TRBJ1-4, the V gene TRBV19, with D perhaps matching TRBD1 (5 bases). In germline, CDR1 is LNHDA, CDR2 SQIVND (reference sequence). V gave up 3 bases and J gave up 6 bases, with 11 bases separating them. The CDR3 totals 14 residues. CDR3: CASSIAGRDEKLFF. The CDR3 coding sequence is TGTGCCAGTAGTATCGCAGGGAGAGATGAAAAACTGTTTTTT.

The genes are TRBV19 and TRBJ1-4; 8 bases fit TRBD1. The CDR3 covers 13 residues. The ends lost 6 bases at V and 8 bases at J; junction bases unmatched: 5. CDR1 and CDR2 (germline): LNHDA, SQIVND (reference sequence). The chain's CDR3 is CASSRQGREKLFF. The CDR3 DNA reads TGTGCCAGTAGCCGACAGGGGAGAGAAAAACTGTTTTTT.

V and J are TRBV29-1 and TRBJ1-2; 7 bases are a match to TRBD1. The CDR3 consists of 11 residues. CDR1 is SQVTM and CDR2 is ANQGSEA in the germline V gene. V gave up 4 bases and J gave up 7 bases; unmatched junction bases: 3. The CDR3 region is CSVVAGGGYTF. In DNA, the CDR3 is TGCAGCGTTGTGGCAGGGGGTGGCTACACCTTC. The full variable domain, with the rest looked up from reference TRBV29-1 and TRBJ1-2, is SAVISQKPSRDICQRGTSLTIQCQVDSQVTMMFWYRQQPGQSLTLIATANQGSEATYESGFVIDKFPISRPNLTFSTLTVSNMSPEDSSIYLCSVVAGGGYTFGSGTRLTVV.

The chain combines TRBV27 with TRBJ2-2, with 13 bases fitting TRBD2. V was clipped by 5 bases and J by 7 bases; unmatched bases: 7. Germline V CDR1 and CDR2: MNHEY, SMNVEV (reference sequence). The CDR3 is 16 residues long. CDR3 region: CASSPGLAGVIGELFF. CDR3 in DNA: TGTGCCAGCAGTCCCGGACTAGCGGGAGTGATCGGGGAGCTGTTTTTT.

The table lists this clone with a count of one. The rearrangement links TRBV14 to TRBJ2-7, with D possibly being TRBD2 (6 bases). The CDR3 consists of 13 residues. Germline CDR1 SGHDN, CDR2 FVKESK. V lost 5 bases to trimming and J lost 7 bases, with 15 bases between them. The CDR3 DNA reads TGTGCCAGCAGCACCTCTTTGGAGGGGGAGCAGTACTTC. This encodes CASSTSLEGEQYF.

The CDR3 protein is CASSLRTSWETQYF. The CDR3 coding sequence is TGTGCCAGCAGTTTAAGGACTAGCTGGGAGACCCAGTACTTC. The genes are TRBV28 and TRBJ2-5; 8 bases align to TRBD2. There are 14 residues in the CDR3. J gave up 5 bases and V 2 bases, and 4 bases lay outside the gene matches. Germline lookup yields CDR1 MDHEN and CDR2 SYDVKM.

DNA of the CDR3: TGTGCCAGCAGCTTGGGGCACAGGGCCCCATCACCCCTCCACTTT. Translation gives CASSLGHRAPSPLHF. The gene calls are TRBV5-4 and TRBJ1-6, with D possibly matching TRBD1 (6 bases). This CDR3 contains 15 residues. The ends were cut back, 0 bases at V and 10 bases at J, with 14 bases in the middle. Germline V gene data show CDR1 as SGHNT and CDR2 as YYREEE (reference sequence).

On this clone: The same CDR3 also results from other DNA sequences found in this sample. The rearrangement uses TRBV11-2 and TRBJ2-7, with 13 bases identical to TRBD2. The V segment lost 5 bases and the J segment 1 base; nucleotides outside the gene matches: 5. This CDR3 is built from 16 residues. Germline V CDR1 and CDR2: SGHAT, FQNNGV. CDR3 nucleotides: TGTGCCAGCAGCCCCCTGACTAGCGGGGGGTCCTACGAGCAGTACTTC. It codes for CASSPLTSGGSYEQYF. Using reference TRBV11-2 and TRBJ2-7 for the parts outside the CDR3, the full variable domain is EAGVAQSPRYKIIEKRQSVAFWCNPISGHATLYWYQQILGQGPKLLIQFQNNGVVDDSQLPKDRFSAERLKGVDSTLKIQPAKLEDSAVYLCASSPLTSGGSYEQYFGPGTRLTVT.

The chain employs TRBV7-9 and TRBJ2-7; the D gene is possibly TRBD2 (5 bases). This CDR3 has 15 residues. The germline V gene encodes CDR1 SEHNR and CDR2 FQNEAQ (reference sequence). Between the trimmed V and J ends, which lost 5 bases and 0 bases, there was a span of 14 bases. CDR3 in DNA: TGTGCCAGCAGCCAGCTGGGGAGCGCCTCCTACGAGCAGTACTTC. Its protein product is CASSQLGSASYEQYF.

The chain is built from TRBV5-1 and TRBJ1-6; 8 nucleotides agree with TRBD1. The germline CDR1 and CDR2 sequences are SGHRS and YFSETQ. The V segment lost 5 bases and the J segment 7 bases; nucleotides outside the gene matches: 5. The CDR3 runs 14 residues. CDR3 DNA sequence: TGCGCCAGCAGTCAGGACAGGGTGAATTCACCCCTCCACTTT. Protein product: CASSQDRVNSPLHF.

The chain employs TRBV5-5 and TRBJ2-1; 9 bases map to TRBD1. Trimming took 4 bases from V and 6 from J; bases not matched to a gene: 8. Germline values: CDR1 SGHKS, CDR2 YYEKEE (reference sequence). The CDR3 sequence is 15 residues long. CDR3 loop: CASSLAATGGNEQFF. CDR3 in DNA: TGTGCCAGCAGCCTTGCCGCGACAGGGGGCAATGAGCAGTTCTTC.

This clone was recorded once. The gene calls are TRBV5-4 and TRBJ1-1; possible D gene TRBD1, 6 bases. The CDR3 length is 14 residues. Germline assignment: CDR1 SGHNT and CDR2 YYREEE (reference sequence). The V and J ends lost 4 bases and 4 bases respectively, with 14 bases between them. CDR3 nucleotide sequence: TGTGCCAGCAGCCCCCCACAGGGTTCCACTGAAGCTTTCTTT. This codes for CASSPPQGSTEAFF.

With respect to this clone: This may be a read error, as it is one base from a much larger clone. This sequence joins TRBV11-2 and TRBJ2-3, with D unresolved. This CDR3 comprises 12 residues. V was trimmed by 5 bases and J by 0 bases, leaving 3 bases between them. Germline CDR1 reads SGHAT; CDR2 reads FQNNGV. The CDR3 loop reads CASSPSTDTQYF. CDR3 nucleotide sequence: TGTGCCAGCAGCCCCAGCACAGATACGCAGTATTTT.

The gene calls are TRBV5-6 and TRBJ1-2; 8 nucleotides align to TRBD1. Losses at the gene ends were 2 bases for V and 4 bases for J; bases not matched to a gene: 4. Germline V gives CDR1 SGHDT, CDR2 YYEEEE. This CDR3 has 14 amino acids. This CDR3 reads CASSLGDRLYGYTF. The CDR3 bases are TGTGCCAGCAGCTTAGGGGACAGGCTCTATGGCTACACCTTC. Combining the CDR3 with reference TRBV5-6 and TRBJ1-2 gives the whole variable domain DAGVTQSPTHLIKTRGQQVTLRCSPKSGHDTVSWYQQALGQGPQFIFQYYEEEERQRGNFPDRFSGHQFPNYSSELNVNALLLGDSALYLCASSLGDRLYGYTFGSGTRLTVV.

The chain uses TRBV2 and TRBJ1-1, with D unresolved. Trimming removed 8 bases from V and 1 base from J, with 14 bases in between. Germline V gene sequence: CDR1 SNHLY, CDR2 FYNNEI. The CDR3 totals 14 residues. The chain's CDR3 is CASQTEGGNTEAFF. In DNA form, the CDR3 reads TGTGCCAGCCAAACGGAGGGTGGGAACACTGAAGCTTTCTTT.

CDR3 region: CASTPPATDTQYF. As DNA, the CDR3 is TGTGCCAGTACCCCCCCCGCGACAGATACGCAGTATTTT. The chain uses TRBV19 and TRBJ2-3; D is uncertain. V was cut by 7 bases and J by 3 bases, with 11 bases left in between. Germline loops: CDR1 LNHDA, CDR2 SQIVND (reference sequence). There are 13 residues in the CDR3.

V usage is TRBV29-1 and J usage is TRBJ2-1; D is unclear. The V gene's germline CDR1 is SQVTM and CDR2 ANQGSEA. Trimming shortened V by 2 bases and J by 5 bases, and 10 bases separated the two germline ends. The CDR3 is 13 amino acids. The DNA for the CDR3 is TGCAGCGTTGAATGGCGCGCGAACAATGAGCAGTTCTTC. The encoded protein is CSVEWRANNEQFF.

This chain links TRBV28 with TRBJ1-1; D not resolved. The CDR3 length is 14 residues. Germline lookup yields CDR1 MDHEN and CDR2 SYDVKM. V dropped 6 bases and J dropped 6 bases, with 17 bases sitting between them. In nucleotides, the CDR3 is TGTGCCAGCAGGCCTGTCTTTATTTCCGCTGAAGCTTTCTTT. Protein product: CASRPVFISAEAFF.

This chain joins TRBV4-3 and TRBJ2-7; D is perhaps TRBD2 (6 bases). The CDR3 runs 16 residues. V lost 0 bases and J 3 bases, leaving 15 bases between the germline ends. Germline loops: CDR1 LGHNA, CDR2 YSLEER. CDR3 bases: TGCGCCAGCAGCCAAGATTCGTCAGGGAGGAGCTACGAGCAGTACTTC. Translation gives CASSQDSSGRSYEQYF.